The entry below gives a single T cell receptor beta chain sequence along with its context. V was clipped by 8 bases and J by 6 bases, with 11 bases between them. The germline V gene encodes CDR1 MNHNY and CDR2 SVGAGI (reference sequence). The length of the CDR3 is 12 residues. This record belongs to a study of OX40 agonist ivuxolimab in advanced cancers. Generated by immunoSEQ multiplex PCR, the TCRdb table keeps only in-frame clones and is missing some. Here the sample spans some 98,000 clones, about 92% being singletons. This TCR was recovered from an adult with an advanced solid tumor such as melanoma, head and neck, liver or kidney cancer. The sequencing here drew on CD4+ or CD8+ T cells sorted from blood, taken in a trial of the OX40 agonist ivuxolimab. The chain employs TRBV6-6 and TRBJ2-4; D possibly corresponds to TRBD2 (6 bases). The CDR3 spells CASGGSGNIQYF. The CDR3 nucleotides are TGTGCCAGCGGAGGGTCCGGAAACATTCAGTACTTC.